This T cell receptor beta chain was sequenced during a study of cytomegalovirus exposure and HLA in healthy donors. Turning to the study itself: The platform used for the 120 or so validation repertoires matched that of the roughly 700 first-cohort repertoires, a later analysis reported. General study findings and limits: Among TCR sequences, most were rare, though some public TCRs appeared in many donors. The study designated 150 or so TCR beta chains cytomegalovirus-associated.

With regard to this clone: What it binds is not known.

Using immunoSEQ multiplex PCR, the repertoire was profiled, and TCRdb retains in-frame clones only, with some absent. The sample lists some 260,000 clones; roughly 84% were seen once. V trimming: 5 bases; J trimming: 7 bases; junction bases outside the gene matches: 10. The CDR3 has 14 residues. Germline loops: CDR1 SQVTM, CDR2 ANQGSEA. Material: PBMCs. This chain joins TRBV29-1 and TRBJ2-2; 7 bases match TRBD2. The sequence was collected from a man younger than 30 in good health and CMV-seropositive. This CDR3 reads CSVHPWGGGGELFF. The DNA for the CDR3 is TGCAGCGTTCACCCCTGGGGGGGTGGCGGGGAGCTGTTTTTT.